The rows below give T cell receptor beta chains drawn from one sample of a study of liver allograft versus peripheral blood T cells. TCRdb re-analysed the reads in MiXCR, keeping a single row per CDR3 protein. Here the sample spans around 6,600 distinct CDR3 sequences, roughly 17% being singletons. These TCRs come from a human patient who had a liver transplant. Some T cells may trace back to the graft donor. Each CDR3 is given with its conserved first and last residue. Each record gives: J gene, clone size, D gene, V gene, CDR3 DNA, CDR3 protein. D genes are given only for firm matches. Size is omitted from some rows. Given values are once, few, many or a class for expanded clones.

j_gene: TRBJ1-5
abundance: medium-sized
d_gene: .
v_gene: TRBV6-6
CDR3nt: TGTGCCAGCAGTTACCCAGACAGCCAGCCCCAGCATTTT
CDR3aa: CASSYPDSQPQHF

j_gene: TRBJ1-2
abundance: few
d_gene: .
v_gene: TRBV5-6
CDR3nt: TGTGCCAGCAGTCGGACCGACATGGAGGGCTACACCTTC
CDR3aa: CASSRTDMEGYTF

j_gene: TRBJ1-1
abundance: .
d_gene: TRBD1
v_gene: TRBV6-6
CDR3nt: TGTGCCAGCAGTTACGTGGGACAGGGGGCTGGTGAAGCTTTCTTT
CDR3aa: CASSYVGQGAGEAFF

j_gene: TRBJ1-2
abundance: medium-sized
d_gene: TRBD1
v_gene: TRBV18
CDR3nt: TGTGCCAGCTCACCGACGGACAGGATTAACTATGGCTACACCTTC
CDR3aa: CASSPTDRINYGYTF

j_gene: TRBJ2-3
abundance: medium-sized
d_gene: .
v_gene: TRBV24-1
CDR3nt: TGTGCCACCAGTGGGCCTACGGATACGCAGTATTTT
CDR3aa: CATSGPTDTQYF

j_gene: TRBJ2-6
abundance: medium-sized
d_gene: .
v_gene: TRBV19
CDR3nt: TGTGCCAGTAGTATAAAGGGGTCCGCCTCTGGGGCCAACGTCCTGACTTTC
CDR3aa: CASSIKGSASGANVLTF

j_gene: TRBJ1-1
abundance: medium-sized
d_gene: .
v_gene: TRBV6-5
CDR3nt: TGTGCCAGCAGTACAGTGAACACTGAAGCTTTCTTT
CDR3aa: CASSTVNTEAFF

j_gene: TRBJ2-5
abundance: few
d_gene: TRBD2
v_gene: TRBV20-1
CDR3nt: TGCAGTGCGGAGCTAGCGGAAGAGACCCAGTACTTC
CDR3aa: CSAELAEETQYF

j_gene: TRBJ2-7
abundance: medium-sized
d_gene: .
v_gene: TRBV28
CDR3nt: TGTGCCAGCAGTCCCTTGGGGTCCTACGAGCAGTACTTC
CDR3aa: CASSPLGSYEQYF

j_gene: TRBJ1-4
abundance: medium-sized
d_gene: .
v_gene: TRBV28
CDR3nt: TGTGCCAGCAGTTTATGGAGTGACAGTTCAACTAATGAAAAACTGTTTTTT
CDR3aa: CASSLWSDSSTNEKLFF

j_gene: TRBJ1-5
abundance: .
d_gene: .
v_gene: TRBV10-1
CDR3nt: TGCGCCAGCAGTGAGGCTGGGCGTGTGCCCCAGCATTTT
CDR3aa: CASSEAGRVPQHF

j_gene: TRBJ1-2
abundance: medium-sized
d_gene: .
v_gene: TRBV30
CDR3nt: TGTGCCTGGAGTGAAGCAGCTAACTATGGCTACACCTTC
CDR3aa: CAWSEAANYGYTF

j_gene: TRBJ2-5
abundance: .
d_gene: TRBD2
v_gene: TRBV28
CDR3nt: TGTGCCAGCAGTTTATGGGGGGAGGGCCAAGAGACCCAGTACTTC
CDR3aa: CASSLWGEGQETQYF

j_gene: TRBJ1-5
abundance: medium-sized
d_gene: TRBD1
v_gene: TRBV29-1
CDR3nt: TGCAGCGTGGGGGGACAGCCTAATCAGCCCCAGCATTTT
CDR3aa: CSVGGQPNQPQHF

j_gene: TRBJ1-3
abundance: many
d_gene: TRBD1
v_gene: TRBV20-1
CDR3nt: TGCAGTGCTAGAGAAAGCCGGACAGGGCTACTGAACACCATATATTTT
CDR3aa: CSARESRTGLLNTIYF

j_gene: TRBJ2-3
abundance: .
d_gene: TRBD2
v_gene: TRBV28
CDR3nt: TGTGCCAGCAGTCCGATAGCGGGAGCCACAGATACGCAGTATTTT
CDR3aa: CASSPIAGATDTQYF

j_gene: TRBJ1-1
abundance: .
d_gene: .
v_gene: TRBV6-5
CDR3nt: TGTGCCAGCAGCCGGGACCGCAACACTGAAGCTTTCTTT
CDR3aa: CASSRDRNTEAFF

j_gene: TRBJ1-5
abundance: .
d_gene: .
v_gene: TRBV6-6
CDR3nt: TGTGCCAGCAACACCCCGACGGACACTTATAGCAATCAGCCCCAGCATTTT
CDR3aa: CASNTPTDTYSNQPQHF

j_gene: TRBJ2-5
abundance: .
d_gene: TRBD2
v_gene: TRBV6-5
CDR3nt: TGTGCCAGCAGTCGCGGGGGGGCAGGGGGGCAAGAGACCCAGTACTTC
CDR3aa: CASSRGGAGGQETQYF

j_gene: TRBJ2-2
abundance: .
d_gene: .
v_gene: TRBV3-1
CDR3nt: TGTGCCAGCAGCCAGAACAAGTATAGGACGAACACCGGGGAGCTGTTTTTT
CDR3aa: CASSQNKYRTNTGELFF

j_gene: TRBJ1-1
abundance: .
d_gene: .
v_gene: TRBV20-1
CDR3nt: TGCAGTGCCGCGAGCGGTTCGGTGAACACTGAAGCTTTCTTT
CDR3aa: CSAASGSVNTEAFF

j_gene: TRBJ1-4
abundance: medium-sized
d_gene: TRBD1
v_gene: TRBV6-1
CDR3nt: TGTGCCAGCAGGGTCATAGGGACAGGGAATGAAAAACTGTTTTTT
CDR3aa: CASRVIGTGNEKLFF

j_gene: TRBJ2-1
abundance: medium-sized
d_gene: .
v_gene: TRBV5-6
CDR3nt: TGTGCCAGCAGCTTCCAATCCTACAATGAGCAGTTCTTC
CDR3aa: CASSFQSYNEQFF

j_gene: TRBJ2-7
abundance: many
d_gene: .
v_gene: TRBV6-5
CDR3nt: TGTGCCAGCAGGATCCTTTACGAGCAGTACTTC
CDR3aa: CASRILYEQYF

j_gene: TRBJ1-2
abundance: .
d_gene: .
v_gene: TRBV25-1
CDR3nt: TGTGCCAGCAGTGAGGGGATTCGTGGCTACACCTTC
CDR3aa: CASSEGIRGYTF

j_gene: TRBJ2-5
abundance: medium-sized
d_gene: .
v_gene: TRBV18
CDR3nt: TGTGCCAGCTCACCACCTTCAGGGGTCCGGGAGACCCAGTACTTC
CDR3aa: CASSPPSGVRETQYF

j_gene: TRBJ2-2
abundance: .
d_gene: .
v_gene: TRBV20-1
CDR3nt: TGCAGTGCTAGTAAAAGGGCCACCGGGGAGCTGTTTTTT
CDR3aa: CSASKRATGELFF

j_gene: TRBJ1-5
abundance: many
d_gene: .
v_gene: TRBV5-5
CDR3nt: TGTGCCAGCAGCTTTAACAGTAATCAGCCCCAGCATTTT
CDR3aa: CASSFNSNQPQHF

j_gene: TRBJ1-4
abundance: few
d_gene: TRBD1
v_gene: TRBV12-3/TRBV12-4
CDR3nt: TGTGCCAGCAGTCCAGGGGGCCGGCCGGGTAATGAAAAACTGTTTTTT
CDR3aa: CASSPGGRPGNEKLFF